The clone carrying this TCR beta chain has only one observation. Its antigen is not identified. This CDR3 has 15 amino acids. This entry comes from a study of vaccination effects on CD4 cells after COVID-19. Overall study findings and caveats: Late post-vaccination samples showed marked contraction of infection- and vaccine-induced clones.

Expansion of antigen-specific CD4+ T cells with viral peptide pools was carried out by the ViraFEST assay before sequencing. At the end of approximately 10 days of culture, CD4+ T cells were isolated. From March to December 2020, the person had a SARS-CoV-2 infection that was confirmed by PCR. Method: immunoSEQ multiplex PCR; TCRdb's copy keeps in-frame clones and lacks some. The table includes approximately 40,000 clones, around 78% detected once. This material consisted of CD4+ T cells from PBMCs cultured with a peptide pool, taken before COVID-19 vaccination. The sequence was collected from a human donor who had a prior SARS-CoV-2 infection. This chain joins TRBV1 and TRBJ1-4. TRBV1 is a recognized pseudogene. The CDR3 DNA reads as TGCACCAGCAGCCAAGGACGGAACTTAAATGAAAAACTGTTTTTT. Translated: CTSSQGRNLNEKLFF.